What follows describes a single TCR beta chain. Its antigen is undetermined. MiXCR, applied by TCRdb to the 5' RACE reads, yields one record per CDR3 protein. Of nearly 300,000 distinct CDR3 sequences listed, approximately 8% were seen once; the top ten hold around 3.3%. The data belong to a study of T cells after yellow fever vaccination. Findings and limits, study-wide: FACS-sorted repertoires might harbor abundant contaminating clonotypes from the bulk population.

This TCR came from a young man who received the YFV17D yellow fever vaccine. Sample: CD4+ T cells sorted from PBMCs, taken 5 days after the yellow fever booster vaccination.

In DNA form, the CDR3 reads TGCAGTGCTAGCTCTACAGGGACAGATACGCAGTATTTT. Its translation is CSASSTGTDTQYF. This chain connects TRBV20-1 to TRBJ2-3; D perhaps matches TRBD1 (6 bases). With 3 bases removed from V and 3 bases from J, the gap between germline ends came to 10 bases. Germline-derived CDR1 and CDR2 are DFQATT and SNEGSKA (reference sequence). The CDR3 length is 13 residues.